This TCR beta chain was captured by sequencing in a study of blood T cells in healthy people across ages. Study findings and constraints: Unknown donor CMV status possibly confounded expanded clonotype changes.

Looked up from germline, CDR1 is MNHEY and CDR2 is SVGAGI. J lost 7 bases, V lost 6 bases, and 12 bases had no gene match. The CDR3 consists of 15 residues. Remarks on this clonotype: The antigen is undetermined.

Together with a sample-barcoded 5' primer, a J-beta primer mix was included in a second PCR lasting roughly 7 to 11 cycles. TCRdb itself ran the 5' RACE reads through MiXCR, one entry per CDR3 protein. Among about 1.5 million distinct CDR3 sequences, 35% to 45% were seen once, and the ten largest hold around 4%. The genes are TRBV6-5 and TRBJ1-2; TRBD1 aligns across 9 bases. This receptor was taken from a woman younger than 30 in good health. Sequencing was performed on blood. The DNA of the CDR3 is TGTGCCAGCAGGGGGACAGGGTTGACGTTTAGTGGCTACACCTTC. Residues: CASRGTGLTFSGYTF.